The 25 T cell receptor beta chains presented below share a single source sample, sequenced in a study of blood T cell repertoires in COVID-19. Measured with immunoSEQ multiplex PCR; TCRdb has only the in-frame clones, and not every one. This table has around 150,000 clones, 80% to 95% appearing once. Material: peripheral blood. These receptors all come from a man aged 25 to 40 with COVID-19, enrolled during active disease.

The CDR3 reads CASIYPENNSPLHF. CDR3 sequence (DNA): TGTGCCAGCATCTACCCCGAAAATAATTCACCCCTCCACTTT. The chain carries TRBV28 and TRBJ1-6; D not resolved. The CDR3 spans 14 residues. The germline V gene has CDR1 MDHEN and CDR2 SYDVKM. V was cut by 7 bases and J by 5 bases, with 12 bases left in between.

This sequence joins TRBV19 and TRBJ1-5; no definite D call. The CDR3 extends over 13 amino acids. Trimming stripped 2 bases from V and 4 bases from J, with 6 bases between. Germline V gene sequence: CDR1 LNHDA, CDR2 SQIVND (reference sequence). CDR3 protein: CASSIQTNQPQHF. CDR3 in DNA: TGTGCCAGTAGTATACAGACTAATCAGCCCCAGCATTTT.

V is TRBV6-5 and J is TRBJ1-2; TRBD1 agrees at 7 bases. The CDR3 sequence is 15 residues long. The V segment lost 6 bases and the J segment 3 bases; nucleotides outside the gene matches: 10. Per the germline V gene, CDR1 is MNHEY and CDR2 is SVGAGI. The CDR3 sequence is CASRRDREDHYGYTF. DNA for the CDR3: TGTGCCAGCAGACGCGACAGGGAGGATCACTATGGCTACACCTTC.

The chain has TRBV12-3 or TRBV12-4 and TRBJ1-2; possible D gene TRBD1, 6 bases. CDR3 length: 13 amino acids. V was pared by 6 bases and J by 7 bases, with 15 bases between. The CDR3 sequence is CASSTDRKSGYTF. The CDR3 bases are TGTGCCAGCAGCACCGACAGGAAGAGTGGCTACACCTTC.

The chain carries TRBV6-2 or TRBV6-3 and TRBJ1-1, with TRBD1 matching 7 bases. The CDR3 length is 15 residues. Germline CDR1 reads MNHEY; CDR2 reads SVGEGT. V shed 3 bases, J shed 3 bases, and the junction held 7 bases outside the gene matches. For the CDR3, the DNA is TGTGCCAGCAGTTATCCTGGGACAGTGGACACTGAAGCTTTCTTT. This encodes CASSYPGTVDTEAFF.

This chain links TRBV28 with TRBJ1-1; 9 bases match TRBD1. CDR3 length equals 15 residues. Germline V gives CDR1 MDHEN, CDR2 SYDVKM. Trimming took 8 bases from V and 11 from J; bases not matched to a gene: 18. CDR3 nucleotides: TGTGCCAGCCCCTCGGACAGGGGACCATCTGCTCGTGCTTTCTTT. Translated: CASPSDRGPSARAFF.

This sequence joins TRBV7-2 and TRBJ1-1; D may be TRBD1 (6 bases). This CDR3 is 14 amino acids long. Germline V lookup: CDR1 SGHTA, CDR2 FQGNSA. V lost 1 base and J 6 bases, leaving 12 bases between the germline ends. Here the CDR3 DNA reads TGTGCCAGCAGCTTAGACAGGGTAGGAGCTGAAGCTTTCTTT. Protein sequence: CASSLDRVGAEAFF.

J is TRBJ2-4 and V is TRBV10-3, with unresolved D. Trimming left V 3 bases short and J 3 bases short, with 9 bases between. Germline assignment: CDR1 ENHRY and CDR2 SYGVKD. The CDR3 spans 14 residues. The CDR3 DNA reads TGTGCCATCAGTGAAGCGATTGACAAAAACATTCAGTACTTC. Amino acids: CAISEAIDKNIQYF.

V is TRBV5-4 and J is TRBJ1-6; 10 positions match TRBD1. Losses at the gene ends were 3 bases for V and 8 bases for J; bases not matched to a gene: 5. The CDR3 extends over 15 amino acids. Germline V lookup: CDR1 SGHNT, CDR2 YYREEE (reference sequence). Written as DNA, the CDR3 is TGTGCCAGCAGCTACCCCGGGACAGGGGATTCACCCCTCCACTTT. Encoded protein: CASSYPGTGDSPLHF. Full variable domain (outside the CDR3, taken from reference TRBV5-4 and TRBJ1-6): ETGVTQSPTHLIKTRGQQVTLRCSSQSGHNTVSWYQQALGQGPQFIFQYYREEENGRGNFPPRFSGLQFPNYSSELNVNALELDDSALYLCASSYPGTGDSPLHFGNGTRLTVT.

The chain recombines TRBV9 with TRBJ2-1; 10 bases agree with TRBD2. In germline, CDR1 is SGDLS, CDR2 YYNGEE. With V trimmed by 4 bases and J by 4 bases, 8 bases remained unmatched. The CDR3 sequence is 16 residues long. CDR3: CASSFLAGEVYNEQFF. The CDR3 region has the DNA TGTGCCAGCAGCTTTCTAGCGGGAGAGGTTTACAATGAGCAGTTCTTC.

In its sample, this clone was seen a few times. The CDR3 sequence is CASSPRQSNQPQHF. The CDR3 DNA is TGTGCCAGCAGCCCCAGACAGAGCAATCAGCCCCAGCATTTT. V and J are TRBV7-2 and TRBJ1-5, with TRBD1 as a possible D gene (5 bases). The CDR3 covers 14 residues. Per germline, CDR1 SGHTA and CDR2 FQGNSA. Trimming took 5 bases from V and 1 from J, leaving 9 bases between them.

This clone was seen a handful of times. The chain links TRBV20-1 to TRBJ1-1; 8 nucleotides align to TRBD1. V dropped 5 bases and J dropped 11; count of bases not matched to a gene: 4. Per germline, CDR1 DFQATT and CDR2 SNEGSKA (reference sequence). The CDR3 is 10 residues long. In DNA form, the CDR3 reads TGCAGTGCTCTACAGGGGGATGCTTTCTTT. Translated, it gives CSALQGDAFF.

The rearrangement joins TRBV28 to TRBJ1-2, with D perhaps matching TRBD1 (6 bases). CDR1 and CDR2 from the germline V gene are MDHEN and SYDVKM. The V gene lost 4 bases and the J gene lost 3 bases, with 15 bases spanning the gap. The CDR3 length is 15 residues. CDR3 in DNA: TGTGCCAGCAGTTACCCAAACAGGGATTACTATGGCTACACCTTC. Its translation: CASSYPNRDYYGYTF.

This clone was recorded a few times. This chain links TRBV12-3 or TRBV12-4 with TRBJ2-1; D not certain. This CDR3 has 12 residues. V was clipped by 5 bases and J by 7 bases, with 9 bases between them. The chain's CDR3 is CASSLTENEQFF. As DNA, the CDR3 is TGTGCCAGCAGTCTTACAGAAAATGAGCAGTTCTTC.

The chain is built from TRBV10-3 and TRBJ2-7; TRBD1 aligns across 9 bases. The CDR3 totals 15 residues. CDR1 and CDR2 from the germline V gene are ENHRY and SYGVKD. The trim removed 6 bases at V and 3 bases at J, leaving 9 bases unmatched. CDR3 region: CAIRPGTGTRYEQYF. CDR3 DNA: TGTGCCATCAGGCCCGGGACAGGGACGCGCTACGAGCAGTACTTC.

The chain combines TRBV19 with TRBJ2-5, with a weak D call TRBD2 (6 bases). CDR1 is LNHDA, CDR2 SQIVND, per germline (reference sequence). The V and J ends lost 7 bases and 1 base respectively, with 13 bases between them. This CDR3 has 14 amino acids. CDR3 region: CASTLSGGQETQYF. Here the CDR3 DNA reads TGTGCCAGTACTTTGTCCGGGGGCCAAGAGACCCAGTACTTC.

V is TRBV29-1 and J is TRBJ2-4, with 8 nucleotides matching TRBD1. Germline loops: CDR1 SQVTM, CDR2 ANQGSEA. V lost 7 bases and J lost 8; bases outside the gene matches: 4. The CDR3 has 11 amino acids. The CDR3 DNA reads as TGCAGCGCCTTACAGGGGGACATTCAGTACTTC. Translation gives CSALQGDIQYF.

This clone turned up a few times. This rearrangement joins TRBV6-5 to TRBJ1-2, with 9 bases that match TRBD1. Germline V lookup: CDR1 MNHEY, CDR2 SVGAGI. V lost 3 bases to trimming and J lost 5 bases; unmatched junction nucleotides: 4. The CDR3 extends over 14 amino acids. The CDR3, as DNA: TGTGCCAGCAGTTATTTCGGGACAGGGTATGGCTACACCTTC. This encodes CASSYFGTGYGYTF.

This chain links TRBV6-5 with TRBJ1-2; 10 bases are shared with TRBD1. The junction had 6 bases not matched to a gene; V was cut back by 0 bases and J by 8 bases. This CDR3 contains 15 residues. Germline V gene lookup returns CDR1 MNHEY and CDR2 SVGAGI. CDR3 nucleotides: TGTGCCAGCAGTTACTCGAGACAGGGGGCGCGGGGCTACACCTTC. Its protein product is CASSYSRQGARGYTF.

The chain recombines TRBV4-3 with TRBJ1-4; TRBD1 is a possible D gene (6 bases). Germline assignment: CDR1 LGHNA and CDR2 YSLEER. This CDR3 has 15 amino acids. Trimming took 4 bases from V and 4 from J, leaving 13 bases between them. This chain's CDR3 is CASSPNGQINEKLFF. The CDR3 DNA is TGCGCCAGCAGCCCGAACGGACAGATTAATGAAAAACTGTTTTTT.

This chain links TRBV10-3 with TRBJ1-1; D is unclear. Germline CDR1 reads ENHRY; CDR2 reads SYGVKD. This CDR3 is built from 15 residues. Trimming shortened V by 0 bases and J by 1 base, and 9 bases separated the two germline ends. The CDR3 is CAISESPGSNTEAFF. CDR3 coding DNA: TGTGCCATCAGTGAGTCCCCGGGGTCGAACACTGAAGCTTTCTTT.

The rearrangement joins TRBV4-1 to TRBJ2-2, with D maybe TRBD2 (5 bases). Trimming removed 0 bases from V and 6 bases from J, with 17 bases in between. Looked up from germline, CDR1 is MGHRA and CDR2 is YSYEKL. This CDR3 has 17 amino acids. CDR3 DNA: TGCGCCAGCAGCCAAGAAGCGGCTTCCACCCTTCCCGGGGAGCTGTTTTTT. This codes for CASSQEAASTLPGELFF.

The chain couples TRBV5-8 to TRBJ2-3; the D gene is possibly TRBD2 (6 bases). CDR3 length: 14 residues. Germline lookup yields CDR1 SGHTS and CDR2 YDEGEE. Between the trimmed V and J ends, which lost 2 bases and 4 bases, there was a span of 11 bases. Written as DNA, the CDR3 is TGTGCCAGCAGCTTAGTAGCGGCGGCAGATACGCAGTATTTT. Amino acid sequence: CASSLVAAADTQYF.

This clone was counted once. The gene calls are TRBV24-1 and TRBJ2-2; tentative D call: TRBD2 (5 bases). Germline loops: CDR1 KGHDR, CDR2 SFDVKD. The CDR3 runs 15 residues. The V gene lost 3 bases and the J gene lost 5 bases, with 12 bases spanning the gap. Here the CDR3 reads CATSDGLAATGELFF. CDR3 DNA sequence: TGTGCCACCAGTGATGGGCTAGCTGCGACCGGGGAGCTGTTTTTT.

The V and J genes are TRBV30 and TRBJ1-2, with 7 bases that match TRBD1. The CDR3 has 12 amino acids. Germline trimming cut 1 base from V and 7 bases from J; bases unmatched to any gene: 3. Germline loops: CDR1 GTSNPN, CDR2 SVGIG (reference sequence). CDR3 nucleotide sequence: TGTGCCTGGAGTGACAGGGGCGGTGGCTACACCTTC. Translated, it gives CAWSDRGGGYTF.